The entry below gives a single T cell receptor (beta chain) sequence along with its context. These data originate in a study of cytomegalovirus exposure and HLA in healthy donors. Overall study: Within the Caucasian-associated ancestry cluster were 81% of the roughly 380 genotyped donors.

13 Jbeta primers and 60 Vbeta primers were used for the PCR. TCRdb's copy holds only in-frame clones and misses some; the assay was immunoSEQ multiplex PCR. The sample has more than 150,000 clones, 76% seen once; the top ten hold around 1.6%. Germline V gene sequence: CDR1 MNHEY, CDR2 SMNVEV (reference sequence). The CDR3 is 14 residues long. V lost 7 bases to trimming and J lost 4 bases, with 16 bases between them. The clonotype was recovered from a man in his late teens or twenties in good health and CMV-seronegative. The chain joins TRBV27 to TRBJ1-2, with a possible D match to TRBD1 (6 bases). The specimen was PBMCs. CDR3 DNA: TGTGCCAGCAAGGTCACAGGGAGTGGCTATGGCTACACCTTC. As protein: CASKVTGSGYGYTF.